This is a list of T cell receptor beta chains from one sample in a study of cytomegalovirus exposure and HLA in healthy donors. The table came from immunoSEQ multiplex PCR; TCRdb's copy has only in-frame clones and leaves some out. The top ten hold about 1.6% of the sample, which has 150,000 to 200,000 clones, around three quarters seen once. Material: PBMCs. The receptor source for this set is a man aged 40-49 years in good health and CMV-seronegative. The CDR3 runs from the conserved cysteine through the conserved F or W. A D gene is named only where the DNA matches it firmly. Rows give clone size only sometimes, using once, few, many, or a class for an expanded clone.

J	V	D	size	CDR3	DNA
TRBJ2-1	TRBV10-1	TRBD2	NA	CASSASGLAGEGQFF	TGCGCCAGCAGTGCCTCGGGACTAGCGGGAGAGGGTCAGTTCTTC
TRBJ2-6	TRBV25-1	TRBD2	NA	CASSEWGGPGANVLTF	TGTGCCAGCAGTGAATGGGGAGGGCCTGGGGCCAACGTCCTGACTTTC
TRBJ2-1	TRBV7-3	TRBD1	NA	CASSPSGTAYNEQFF	TGTGCCAGCAGCCCCTCCGGGACAGCCTACAATGAGCAGTTCTTC
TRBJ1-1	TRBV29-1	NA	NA	CSVEEVWSGTEAFF	TGCAGCGTTGAAGAGGTCTGGTCAGGCACTGAAGCTTTCTTT
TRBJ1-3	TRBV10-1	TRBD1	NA	CASSDRTGGMDTIYF	TGCGCCAGCAGTGACCGGACAGGGGGCATGGACACCATATATTTT
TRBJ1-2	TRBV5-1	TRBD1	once	CASSAGQGARYGYTF	TGCGCCAGCAGCGCGGGACAGGGTGCAAGATATGGCTACACCTTC
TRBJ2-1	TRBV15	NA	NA	CATSSRGGGNYNEQFF	TGTGCCACCAGCAGTAGGGGGGGAGGGAACTACAATGAGCAGTTCTTC
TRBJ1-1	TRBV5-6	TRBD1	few	CASSSRDRGPEAFF	TGTGCCAGCAGCTCCCGGGACAGGGGGCCTGAAGCTTTCTTT
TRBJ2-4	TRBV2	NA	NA	CASRFGAGDSDSQYF	TGTGCCAGCAGATTTGGGGCGGGAGATTCGGACAGTCAGTACTTC
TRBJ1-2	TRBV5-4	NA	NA	CASSLGDTHGYTF	TGTGCCAGCAGCTTGGGGGACACCCATGGCTACACCTTC
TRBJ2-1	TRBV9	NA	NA	CASSLSYNEQFF	TGTGCCAGCAGCCTGTCCTACAATGAGCAGTTCTTC
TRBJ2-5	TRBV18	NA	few	CASSLQQETQYF	TGTGCCAGCTCACTACAACAAGAGACCCAGTACTTC
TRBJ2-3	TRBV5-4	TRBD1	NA	CAVHGQGIDTQYF	TGTGCCGTCCACGGACAGGGGATAGATACGCAGTATTTT
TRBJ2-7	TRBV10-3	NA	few	CAISGQTEQYF	TGTGCCATCAGTGGGCAGACAGAGCAGTACTTC
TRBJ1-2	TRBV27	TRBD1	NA	CASSYLGQGGGYTF	TGTGCCAGCAGTTATCTGGGACAGGGGGGTGGCTACACCTTC
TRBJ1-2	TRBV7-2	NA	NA	CASSSSTRVRGYTF	TGTGCCAGCAGCTCCAGTACCAGGGTGCGCGGCTACACCTTC
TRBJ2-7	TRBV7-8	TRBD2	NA	CASSLSLAESSYEQYF	TGTGCCAGCAGCTTAAGCCTAGCGGAAAGCTCCTACGAGCAGTACTTC
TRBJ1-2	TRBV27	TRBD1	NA	CASSLRRGNGYTF	TGTGCCAGCAGTTTACGCAGGGGGAACGGCTACACCTTC
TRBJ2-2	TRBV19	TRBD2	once	CASNRGENTGELFF	TGTGCCAGTAACCGGGGGGAGAACACCGGGGAGCTGTTTTTT
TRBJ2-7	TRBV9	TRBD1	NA	CASSGYGTGAYEQYF	TGTGCCAGCAGCGGGTACGGGACAGGGGCATACGAGCAGTACTTC
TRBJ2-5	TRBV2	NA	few	CASMGRIGGQYF	TGTGCCAGCATGGGTAGGATCGGGGGCCAGTACTTC
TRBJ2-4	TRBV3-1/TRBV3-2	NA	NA	CASSQRKYF	TGTGCCAGCAGCCAACGTAAGTACTTC
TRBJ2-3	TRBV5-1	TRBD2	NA	CASSPGLASSTDTQYF	TGCGCCAGCAGCCCAGGACTAGCCTCTAGCACAGATACGCAGTATTTT
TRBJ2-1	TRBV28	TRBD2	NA	CASRLGTSGRDEQFF	TGTGCCAGCAGACTCGGGACTAGCGGGAGGGATGAGCAGTTCTTC
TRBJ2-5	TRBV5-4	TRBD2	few	CASSLAAGGETQYF	TGTGCCAGCAGCTTGGCGGCGGGGGGGGAGACCCAGTACTTC
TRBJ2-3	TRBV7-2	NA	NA	CASSLRQFTDTQYF	TGTGCCAGCAGCCTAAGACAGTTCACAGATACGCAGTATTTT
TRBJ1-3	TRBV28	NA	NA	CASSSPGTLTGNTIYF	TGTGCCAGCAGTTCTCCCGGGACATTGACTGGAAACACCATATATTTT
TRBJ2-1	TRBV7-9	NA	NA	CASSQTSSDEQFF	TGTGCCAGCAGCCAGACTAGTTCAGATGAGCAGTTCTTC
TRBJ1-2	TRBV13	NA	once	CASSRFSPEDYGYTF	TGTGCCAGCAGCCGTTTCTCCCCCGAGGACTATGGCTACACCTTC
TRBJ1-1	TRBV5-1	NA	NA	CASSLGGRKNTEAFF	TGCGCCAGCAGCTTGGGAGGGCGTAAGAACACTGAAGCTTTCTTT
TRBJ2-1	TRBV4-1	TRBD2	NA	CASSQDPSGSSYNEQFF	TGCGCCAGCAGCCAAGACCCCAGCGGGAGCTCCTACAATGAGCAGTTCTTC
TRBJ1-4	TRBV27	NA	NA	CASRAVQGPRVANEKLFF	TGTGCCAGCAGAGCCGTACAGGGCCCCCGGGTAGCTAATGAAAAACTGTTTTTT
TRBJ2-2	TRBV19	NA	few	CASSPRENTGELFF	TGTGCCAGTAGTCCCCGAGAGAACACCGGGGAGCTGTTTTTT
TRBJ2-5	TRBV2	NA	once	CASSPREPQETQYF	TGTGCCAGCTCTCCACGGGAACCCCAGGAGACCCAGTACTTC
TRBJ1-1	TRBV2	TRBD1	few	CASPYRGNTEAFF	TGTGCCAGCCCCTACAGGGGGAATACTGAAGCTTTCTTT
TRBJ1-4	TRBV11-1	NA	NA	CASSLVSGEKLFF	TGTGCCAGCAGCTTAGTCTCCGGTGAAAAACTGTTTTTT
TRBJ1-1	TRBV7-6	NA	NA	CASSTGQNTEAFF	TGTGCCAGCAGCACCGGACAGAACACTGAAGCTTTCTTT
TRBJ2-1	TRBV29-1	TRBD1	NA	CSATGAPNEQFF	TGCAGCGCGACAGGGGCCCCCAATGAGCAGTTCTTC
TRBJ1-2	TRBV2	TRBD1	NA	CASKASGQGILGYTF	TGTGCCAGCAAAGCGAGTGGACAGGGCATTCTTGGCTACACCTTC
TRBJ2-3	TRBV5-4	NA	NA	CASSLWAGIGADTQYF	TGTGCCAGCAGCTTGTGGGCGGGAATAGGCGCAGATACGCAGTATTTT
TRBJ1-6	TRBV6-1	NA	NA	CASSEAGRHSYNSPLHF	TGTGCCAGCAGTGAAGCGGGGAGACATAGCTATAATTCACCCCTCCACTTT
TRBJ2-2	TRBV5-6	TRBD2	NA	CASRPRGGDTGELFF	TGTGCCAGCAGGCCGAGGGGAGGGGACACCGGGGAGCTGTTTTTT
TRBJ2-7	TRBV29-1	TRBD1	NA	CSVVTGESYEQYF	TGCAGCGTTGTTACAGGGGAATCCTACGAGCAGTACTTC
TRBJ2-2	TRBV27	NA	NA	CASATGRSDTGELFF	TGTGCCAGCGCCACTGGGCGTTCGGACACCGGGGAGCTGTTTTTT
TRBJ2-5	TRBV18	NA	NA	CASSRPQETQYF	TGTGCCAGCTCGAGGCCCCAAGAGACCCAGTACTTC
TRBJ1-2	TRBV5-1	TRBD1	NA	CASSPGQGARPNYGYTF	TGCGCCAGCAGCCCTGGACAGGGGGCGCGTCCTAACTATGGCTACACCTTC
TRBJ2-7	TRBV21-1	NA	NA	CASSLGVYYEQYF	TGTGCCAGCAGTCTCGGGGTTTACTACGAGCAGTACTTC
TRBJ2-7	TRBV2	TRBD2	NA	CASSELAGKQYF	TGTGCCAGCAGTGAACTAGCGGGGAAGCAGTACTTC
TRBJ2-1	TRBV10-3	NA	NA	CATVGDPYNEQFF	TGTGCCACCGTGGGCGACCCGTACAATGAGCAGTTCTTC
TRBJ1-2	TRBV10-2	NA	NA	CASSESRGIYGYTF	TGCGCCAGCAGTGAGTCGAGAGGGATCTATGGCTACACCTTC
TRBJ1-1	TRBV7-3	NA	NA	CASSLNIANTEAFF	TGTGCCAGCAGCTTAAATATAGCGAACACTGAAGCTTTCTTT
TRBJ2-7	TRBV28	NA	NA	CASSLLTLYGQYF	TGTGCCAGCAGTTTGTTGACTTTATATGGGCAGTACTTC
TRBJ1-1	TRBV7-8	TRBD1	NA	CASSLVDRGNTEAFF	TGTGCCAGCAGCTTAGTGGACAGGGGGAACACTGAAGCTTTCTTT
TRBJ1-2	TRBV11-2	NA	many	CASSLDRVGYYGYTF	TGTGCCAGCAGCTTAGATCGGGTGGGTTACTATGGCTACACCTTC
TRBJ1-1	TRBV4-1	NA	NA	CASSQGSVGTEAFF	TGCGCCAGCAGCCAAGGCTCAGTTGGCACTGAAGCTTTCTTT